This T cell receptor (beta chain) was found in a study of T cells in Graves' hyperthyroidism and ophthalmopathy (dated by TCRdb to between 2018 and 2021). Describing the broader study: Peripheral blood was collected at initial diagnosis, before any treatment. TCR Vbeta CDR3 sequencing of around 130 peripheral blood samples (under 45 ophthalmopathy, about 75 hyperthyroidism and some 17 progressor patients) is reported in the paper. Thyroid tissue and blood T-cell repertoires from roughly 6 Graves' hyperthyroidism patients were also compared in the study. Following sampling, methimazole starting at 30 mg daily was given to hyperthyroidism patients, and high-dose intravenous methylprednisolone was given to ophthalmopathy patients. To identify TCR V-J signatures that set the groups apart, the researchers used a discovery cohort of 100 patients, made up of 40 to 45 with Graves' ophthalmopathy and 57 with stable Graves' hyperthyroidism. The approximately 100 discovery patients were randomly split 7:3 into training and test sets. Prospective prediction of ophthalmopathy was tested in an independent validation cohort of 18 to 20 hyperthyroidism patients and roughly 16 patients who later progressed to ophthalmopathy.

Stable Graves' hyperthyroidism was defined as the absence of progression to ophthalmopathy over 18 months of follow-up. The hyperthyroidism patients were between 18 and 65 years old and newly diagnosed, with a disease duration of less than 2 months. The study excluded patients with uncontrolled infections, other autoimmune diseases, pregnancy or lactation. Diagnoses were based on clinical symptoms, serum thyroxine and TRAb, thyroid ultrasound and orbital computed tomography. PBMCs were separated from 7.5 to 10 ml of fresh peripheral blood using Ficoll-Paque density gradient centrifugation. Trizol reagent was used to extract total RNA, and RNA quality was then checked on an Agilent 2100 Bioanalyzer. Results the study describes overall, beyond this receptor: No statistical method was used to set the sample size in advance, and investigators knew the group allocation. During validation, the model predicted progression to ophthalmopathy a median of about 6.3 months ahead of onset, with almost 71% sensitivity and 72% to 80% specificity. Blood samples also contained most of the expanded thyroid clonotypes (frequency above 0.001), which suggests that blood repertoires may reflect thyroid immune responses. A 13 V-J signature model separated ophthalmopathy from stable hyperthyroidism, with approximately 87% sensitivity and roughly 81% specificity in cross-validation and 80%/75% in testing.

V is reduced by 6 bases and J by 0 bases, leaving a spacing of 12 bases between them. From the cysteine through the phenylalanine, the CDR3 covers 15 amino acids. Of all the DNA, just the CDR3 is kept, 45 bases in frame from base 1. The TCR beta CDR3 regions were amplified from RNA transcripts. A first-round RT-PCR of the TCR CDR3 used the HTBI primer set with the Qiagen OneStep RT-PCR kit. A second multiplex PCR round built the libraries, followed by size selection and purification. Paired-end sequencing of the libraries was performed with 100 bp reads on an Illumina HiSeq2000. As for the original processing: SOAPnuke was used to process the raw data, removing reads that contained adapters or uncalled bases, had a mean Phred below 15, or lacked an exact match to the constant primer or identifier. High-quality paired reads were merged using COPE v1.2.5, and each unique nucleotide sequence was defined as a clonotype. Clonotypes were aligned to IMGT TRBV, TRBD and TRBJ reference segments using MiTCR v1.1. Analysis was restricted to V-J combinations with a frequency above 0.0001, which covered 99% to 99.2% of repertoires. A TCS score was defined as the ratio of F50 (clonal expansion) to E x V (chaos), with BLOSUM62-based TCRdist applied between CDR3 peptides within each V-J. Welch's t-statistics and random forest reduced fewer than 600 V-J features to fewer than 15, which were used in a naive Bayes classifier (R e1071). Through fastp at Q25 and MiXCR, TCRdb rebuilt clones from the public reads, retaining in-frame beta chains. Rows are combined by CDR3 protein, so each entry shows the most common genes and DNA. These V and J calls derive from TCRdb rather than the authors' analysis. The sample has approximately 200,000 distinct CDR3 sequences on record, around 16% of them singletons. The top ten clonotypes cover about 45% of the sample.

This clonotype was recorded at least ten times. This clone's antigen is unknown. Base qualities are missing; no much larger clone stands one base away. The chain is assembled from TRBV12-3 or TRBV12-4 and TRBJ2-1, and possibly TRBD1, on 5 matching bases. The sample consisted of blood. This TCR derives from a man aged 35-49 years with Graves' hyperthyroidism. Here the CDR3 is given as CASRDQGNSYNEQFF. The bases are TGTGCCAGCAGGGACCAGGGAAACTCCTACAATGAGCAGTTCTTC.